Included here is one T cell receptor (beta chain) sequence, with context. This sample stems from a study of PD-L1 blockade in urothelial cancer. Looking at the study overall: At 6 weeks and at 3 weeks (second dose) after treatment start, blood was analyzed. T cells were recovered from blood samples at a median of approximately 150,000.

The trim removed 4 bases at V and 6 bases at J, leaving 5 bases unmatched. This CDR3 is 14 amino acids long. Germline V lookup: CDR1 SGHRS, CDR2 YFSETQ. Time point meaning: pretreatment peripheral blood. Synthetic TCR analog templates were spiked into each PCR. Here immunoSEQ multiplex PCR was the method, and the copy in TCRdb shows in-frame clones only, minus some. The table lists 70,000 to 95,000 clones, less than 90% of them singletons. The chain recombines TRBV5-1 with TRBJ2-2; TRBD1 agrees at 8 bases. The material sequenced was PBMCs, taken around atezolizumab (anti-PD-L1) treatment. The TCR sequence derives from a man in his sixties with urothelial cancer. The CDR3 loop is CASSTWTGSGELFF. The DNA of the CDR3 is TGCGCCAGCAGCACCTGGACAGGGTCCGGGGAGCTGTTTTTT.